Shown below are 15 T cell receptor beta chains from a single sample sequenced in a study of T cell changes during pregnancy in multiple sclerosis (dated by TCRdb to the late 2010s). Libraries were built with the immunoSEQ multiplex PCR assay. Imported from immuneACCESS, the table was reduced by TCRdb to in-frame sequences with V and J called. These copies leave out some clones; in studies compared against another copy, an unresolved V gene accounts for under half, and the cause of the remainder is not known. Across this sample there are under 100,000 clones, with around 93% seen only once. Jointly, the top ten make up roughly 1.9% of the sample. The sample here was peripheral blood, taken in the first trimester of pregnancy. Receptors originate from a female donor in good health, enrolled as a control in a pregnancy study.

V usage is TRBV28 and J usage is TRBJ1-5; the D gene is possibly TRBD1 (5 bases). This CDR3 is built from 16 residues. CDR1 and CDR2 (germline): MDHEN, SYDVKM. Trimming shortened V by 6 bases and J by 6 bases, and 21 bases separated the two germline ends. DNA for the CDR3: TGTGCCAGCAGACCTACGGGGGAGGGTGAGAGTCAGCCCCAGCATTTT. It yields the protein CASRPTGEGESQPQHF.

The rearrangement links TRBV15 to TRBJ2-1, with no clear D. The length of the CDR3 is 12 residues. In germline, CDR1 is LNHNV, CDR2 YYDKDF (reference sequence). V dropped 4 bases and J dropped 9 bases, with 10 bases sitting between them. DNA for the CDR3: TGTGCCACCAGCACTACTCGCGGTGAGCAGTTCTTC. Its protein product is CATSTTRGEQFF.

The chain's CDR3 is CASSPTQGFSNQPQHF. The CDR3 bases are TGTGCCAGCTCACCCACACAGGGGTTCAGCAATCAGCCCCAGCATTTT. The genes are TRBV18 and TRBJ1-5; TRBD1 matches 7 bases. Germline values: CDR1 KGHSH, CDR2 LQKENI. The trim removed 3 bases at V and 1 base at J, leaving 6 bases unmatched. The CDR3 totals 16 residues.

This clone was observed a single time. Other DNA sequences within the sample encode an identical CDR3. V is TRBV4-3 and J is TRBJ2-2, with D unclear. This CDR3 spans 14 amino acids. Germline values: CDR1 LGHNA, CDR2 YSLEER. V was shortened by 1 base and J by 2 bases, with 5 bases between the two germline ends. As DNA, the CDR3 is TGCGCCAGCAGCCAAGGGCCCAACACCGGGGAGCTGTTTTTT. Translating it yields CASSQGPNTGELFF.

The J gene is TRBJ1-1, the V gene TRBV6-5; tentatively, D is TRBD1 (5 bases). Germline V gene data show CDR1 as MNHEY and CDR2 as SVGAGI. The CDR3 is 14 residues long. The V end lost 2 bases, the J end lost 6 bases, and 13 bases lay between the germline ends. CDR3 DNA sequence: TGTGCCAGCAGTTACGGTGGGGGGACGGCTGAAGCTTTCTTT. It is translated as CASSYGGGTAEAFF.

The chain uses TRBV7-8 and TRBJ2-3, with TRBD2 matching 10 bases. The CDR3 spans 17 residues. V was pared by 8 bases and J by 9 bases, with 20 bases of the junction left unmatched. CDR1 is SGHVS, CDR2 FQNEAQ, per germline. The CDR3 protein is CASRPLALSSGGATQYF. The CDR3 DNA is TGTGCCAGCCGTCCCTTGGCCCTCTCGAGCGGGGGGGCAACGCAGTATTTT.

This sequence joins TRBV7-2 and TRBJ1-3; D ambiguous. There are 16 residues in the CDR3. Deletions cut 0 bases from V and 7 bases from J, with 16 bases between. Germline-derived CDR1 and CDR2 are SGHTA and FQGNSA. CDR3 in DNA: TGTGCCAGCAGCTTAGCTGCGGGGTCGATTGGGAACACCATATATTTT. Amino acids: CASSLAAGSIGNTIYF. The whole variable domain, remainder taken from reference TRBV7-2 and TRBJ1-3, is GAGVSQSPSNKVTEKGKDVELRCDPISGHTALYWYRQSLGQGLEFLIYFQGNSAPDKSGLPSDRFSAERTGGSVSTLTIQRTQQEDSAVYLCASSLAAGSIGNTIYFGEGSWLTVV.

This clone appeared a few times. The chain recombines TRBV19 with TRBJ1-2, with D unresolved. Germline V lookup: CDR1 LNHDA, CDR2 SQIVND (reference sequence). The CDR3 spans 12 residues. V dropped 4 bases and J dropped 6 bases, with 9 bases sitting between them. The CDR3 region is CASSNGGNGYTF. CDR3 nucleotide sequence: TGTGCCAGTAGTAACGGAGGGAATGGCTACACCTTC.

This clone was counted between two and nine times. The chain recombines TRBV5-1 with TRBJ1-5; a weak D match, TRBD1 (6 bases). Looked up from germline, CDR1 is SGHRS and CDR2 is YFSETQ. With 4 bases removed from V and 5 bases from J, the gap between germline ends came to 19 bases. CDR3 length equals 16 residues. The CDR3 DNA sequence: TGCGCCAGCAGCCGCACGACAGGAGTGGAGGATCAGCCCCAGCATTTT. It is translated as CASSRTTGVEDQPQHF.

V and J are TRBV10-3 and TRBJ2-3, with 9 bases that match TRBD2. V gave up 6 bases and J gave up 1 base; unmatched junction bases: 2. The CDR3 totals 14 residues. Per germline, CDR1 ENHRY and CDR2 SYGVKD. DNA for the CDR3: TGTGCCATCAGCCGACTAGCGGGCACAGATACGCAGTATTTT. It yields the protein CAISRLAGTDTQYF.

The chain couples TRBV4-2 to TRBJ2-3; TRBD2 agrees at 7 bases. CDR1 and CDR2 (germline): LGHNA, YNFKEQ. The CDR3 consists of 18 residues. The V and J ends lost 0 bases and 1 base, in that order; junction bases with no gene match: 10. The CDR3: CASSQEVILSGGTDTQYF. As DNA, the CDR3 is TGTGCCAGCAGCCAAGAGGTGATTCTAAGCGGGGGCACAGATACGCAGTATTTT.

The chain recombines TRBV5-6 with TRBJ1-1; D gene ambiguous. This CDR3 is built from 12 residues. Germline CDR1 is SGHDT and CDR2 is YYEEEE. V was shortened by 5 bases and J by 6 bases, with 11 bases between the two germline ends. In DNA, the CDR3 is TGTGCCAGCAGTTCTGAAAGCCCTGAAGCTTTCTTT. Its translation is CASSSESPEAFF.

The chain recombines TRBV4-1 with TRBJ2-7; the match to TRBD2 covers 15 bases. With V trimmed by 0 bases and J by 2 bases, 8 bases remained unmatched. CDR3 size: 19 residues. CDR1 and CDR2 (germline): MGHRA, YSYEKL. The CDR3 region has the DNA TGCGCCAGCAGCCAAGATCGAGGACTAGCGGGGGGGAGCCCCTACGAGCAGTACTTC. Its translation is CASSQDRGLAGGSPYEQYF.

The chain recombines TRBV4-3 with TRBJ1-3, with D unclear. The V end was cut by 0 bases, the J end by 0 bases, with 9 bases between. Per the germline V gene, CDR1 is LGHNA and CDR2 is YSLEER. The CDR3 has 16 amino acids. This CDR3 reads CASSQDRQDSGNTIYF. DNA for the CDR3: TGCGCCAGCAGCCAAGATAGGCAGGACTCTGGAAACACCATATATTTT.

This clone came up once. V and J are TRBV13 and TRBJ2-7; D is unresolved. The ends were cut back, 0 bases at V and 6 bases at J, with 9 bases in the middle. Per the germline V gene, CDR1 is PRHDT and CDR2 is FYEKMQ (reference sequence). CDR3 length: 13 amino acids. CDR3 residues: CASSLGLGLEQYF. Written as DNA, the CDR3 is TGTGCCAGCAGCTTAGGGTTGGGCCTCGAGCAGTACTTC.